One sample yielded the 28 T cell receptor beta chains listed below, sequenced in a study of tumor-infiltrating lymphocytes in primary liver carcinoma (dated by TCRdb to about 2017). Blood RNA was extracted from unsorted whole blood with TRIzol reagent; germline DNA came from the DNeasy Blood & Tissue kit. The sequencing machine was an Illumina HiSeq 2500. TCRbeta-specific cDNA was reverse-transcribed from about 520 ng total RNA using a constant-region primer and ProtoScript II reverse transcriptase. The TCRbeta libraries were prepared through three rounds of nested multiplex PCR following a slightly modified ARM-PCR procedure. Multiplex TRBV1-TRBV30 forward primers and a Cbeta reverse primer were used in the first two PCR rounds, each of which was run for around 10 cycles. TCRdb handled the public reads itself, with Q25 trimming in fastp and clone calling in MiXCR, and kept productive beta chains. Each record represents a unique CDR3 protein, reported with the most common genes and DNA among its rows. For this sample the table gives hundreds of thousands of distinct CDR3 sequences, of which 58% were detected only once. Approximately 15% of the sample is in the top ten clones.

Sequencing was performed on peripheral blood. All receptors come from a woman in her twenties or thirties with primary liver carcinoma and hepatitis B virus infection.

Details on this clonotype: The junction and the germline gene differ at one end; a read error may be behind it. Here the CDR3 reads CASSLLASGLLDEQSF. The CDR3 DNA is TGTGCCAGCAGCTTATTAGCTAGCGGGTTATTAGATGAGCAGTCCTTC. This chain links TRBV7-9 with TRBJ2-1; 8 bases align to TRBD2. Germline assignment: CDR1 SEHNR and CDR2 FQNEAQ (reference sequence). CDR3 length: 16 amino acids.

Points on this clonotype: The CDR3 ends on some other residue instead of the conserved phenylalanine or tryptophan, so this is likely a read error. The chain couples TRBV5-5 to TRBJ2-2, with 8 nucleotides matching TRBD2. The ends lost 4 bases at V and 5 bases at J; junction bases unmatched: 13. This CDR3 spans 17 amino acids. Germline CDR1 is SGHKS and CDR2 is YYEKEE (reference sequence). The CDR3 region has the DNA TGTGCCAGCAGCCTGTCCACGAGCGGGAGTGTTACCGGGGAGCTGTTTTCT. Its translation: CASSLSTSGSVTGELFS.

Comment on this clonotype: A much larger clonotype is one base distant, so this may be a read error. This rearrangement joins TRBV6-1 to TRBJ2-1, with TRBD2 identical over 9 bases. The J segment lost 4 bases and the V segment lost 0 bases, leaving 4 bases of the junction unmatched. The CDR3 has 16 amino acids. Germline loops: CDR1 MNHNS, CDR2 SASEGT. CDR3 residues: CASSEALAGTYNEQFF. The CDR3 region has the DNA TGTGCCAGCAGTGAAGCACTAGCGGGTACGTACAATGAGCAGTTCTTC.

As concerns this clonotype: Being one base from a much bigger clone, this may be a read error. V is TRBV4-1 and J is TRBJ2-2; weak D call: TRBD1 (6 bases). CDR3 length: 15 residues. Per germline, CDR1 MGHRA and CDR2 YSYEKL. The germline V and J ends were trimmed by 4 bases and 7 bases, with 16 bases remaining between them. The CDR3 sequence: CASSPGTRGVGELFF. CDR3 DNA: TGCGCCAGCAGCCCTGGGACAAGGGGCGTCGGGGAGCTGTTTTTT.

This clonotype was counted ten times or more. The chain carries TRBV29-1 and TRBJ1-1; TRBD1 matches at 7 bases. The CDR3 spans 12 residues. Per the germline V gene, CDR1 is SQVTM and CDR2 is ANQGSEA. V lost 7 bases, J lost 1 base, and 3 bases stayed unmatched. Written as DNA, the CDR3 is TGCAGCGGATGGACAGGGAACACTGAAGCTTTCTTT. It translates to CSGWTGNTEAFF.

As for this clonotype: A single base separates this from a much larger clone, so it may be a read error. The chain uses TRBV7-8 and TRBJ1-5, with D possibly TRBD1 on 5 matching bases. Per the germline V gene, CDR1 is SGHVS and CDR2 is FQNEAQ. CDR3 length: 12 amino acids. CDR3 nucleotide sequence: TGTACCAGCAGCCCAGGCCGGGGGGTATTGCATTTT. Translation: CTSSPGRGVLHF.

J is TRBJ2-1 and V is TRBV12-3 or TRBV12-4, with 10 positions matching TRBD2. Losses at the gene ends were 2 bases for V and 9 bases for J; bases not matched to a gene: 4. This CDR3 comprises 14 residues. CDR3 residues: CASSLLAGEVEQFF. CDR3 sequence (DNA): TGTGCCAGCAGTTTACTAGCGGGAGAGGTTGAGCAGTTCTTC.

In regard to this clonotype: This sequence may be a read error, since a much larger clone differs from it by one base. The CDR3 nucleotides are TGCGCCAGCAGCCAAGATGGGACAGCTACATACAAAGAGCAGTTCTTC. Amino acid sequence: CASSQDGTATYKEQFF. The chain joins TRBV4-1 to TRBJ2-1, with 7 bases fitting TRBD1. The CDR3 has 16 amino acids. CDR1 is MGHRA and CDR2 is YSYEKL in the germline V gene.

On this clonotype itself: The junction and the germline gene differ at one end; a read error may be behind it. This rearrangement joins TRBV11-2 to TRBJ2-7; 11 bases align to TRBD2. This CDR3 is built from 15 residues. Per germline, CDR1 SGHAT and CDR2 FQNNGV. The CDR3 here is CGSSFAGTSGLSVYF. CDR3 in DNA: TGTGGCAGCAGCTTTGCAGGGACTAGCGGCCTCTCGGTGTACTTC.

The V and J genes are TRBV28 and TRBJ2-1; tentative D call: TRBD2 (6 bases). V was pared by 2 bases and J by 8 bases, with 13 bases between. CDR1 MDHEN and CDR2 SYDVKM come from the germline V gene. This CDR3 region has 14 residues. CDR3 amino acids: CASSLILASYEQFF. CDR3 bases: TGTGCCAGCAGTTTAATCCTAGCGTCATATGAGCAGTTCTTC. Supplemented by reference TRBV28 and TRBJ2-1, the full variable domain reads DVKVTQSSRYLVKRTGEKVFLECVQDMDHENMFWYRQDPGLGLRLIYFSYDVKMKEKGDIPEGYSVSREKKERFSLILESASTNQTSMYLCASSLILASYEQFFGPGTRLTVL.

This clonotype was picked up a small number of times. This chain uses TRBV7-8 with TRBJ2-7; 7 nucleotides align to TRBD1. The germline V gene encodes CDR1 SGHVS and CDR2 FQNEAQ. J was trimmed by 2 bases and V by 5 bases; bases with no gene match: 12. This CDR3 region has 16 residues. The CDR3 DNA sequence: TGTGCCAGCAGCCCCGAGACAGGGTTAAATGCCTACGAGCAGTACTTC. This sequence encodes CASSPETGLNAYEQYF.

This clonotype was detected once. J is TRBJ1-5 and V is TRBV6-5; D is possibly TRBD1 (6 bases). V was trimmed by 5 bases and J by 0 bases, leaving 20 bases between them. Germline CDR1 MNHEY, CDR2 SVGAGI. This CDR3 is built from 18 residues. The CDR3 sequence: CASSTVGGGKYSNQPQHF. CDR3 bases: TGTGCCAGCAGTACGGTGGGGGGCGGGAAGTATAGCAATCAGCCCCAGCATTTT.

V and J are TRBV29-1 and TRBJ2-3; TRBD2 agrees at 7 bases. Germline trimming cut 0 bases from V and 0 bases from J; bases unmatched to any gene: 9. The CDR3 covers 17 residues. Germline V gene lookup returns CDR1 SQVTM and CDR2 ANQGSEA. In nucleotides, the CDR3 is TGCAGCGTTGAAGATTTCGTACGGGGGGTTAGCACAGATACGCAGTATTTT. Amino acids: CSVEDFVRGVSTDTQYF.

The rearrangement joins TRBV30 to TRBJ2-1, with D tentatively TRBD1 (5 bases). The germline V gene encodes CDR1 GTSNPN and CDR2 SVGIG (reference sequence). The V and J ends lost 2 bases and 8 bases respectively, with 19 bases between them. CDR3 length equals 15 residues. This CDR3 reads CAWSLSYRRGDEQFF. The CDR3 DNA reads TGTGCCTGGAGTTTGTCCTACCGAAGGGGCGATGAGCAGTTCTTC. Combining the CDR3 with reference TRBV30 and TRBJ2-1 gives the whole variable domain SQTIHQWPATLVQPVGSPLSLECTVEGTSNPNLYWYRQAAGRGLQLLFYSVGIGQISSEVPQNLSASRPQDRQFILSSKKLLLSDSGFYLCAWSLSYRRGDEQFFGPGTRLTVL.

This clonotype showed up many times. The CDR3 DNA reads TGTGCCAGCAGCTTAGGTCGGAGCTCTGGGGCCAACGTCCTGACTTTC. Its translation is CASSLGRSSGANVLTF. The chain carries TRBV13 and TRBJ2-6; D gene uncertain. The CDR3 extends over 16 amino acids. The germline V gene encodes CDR1 PRHDT and CDR2 FYEKMQ (reference sequence). V gave up 0 bases and J gave up 0 bases, with 6 bases separating them.

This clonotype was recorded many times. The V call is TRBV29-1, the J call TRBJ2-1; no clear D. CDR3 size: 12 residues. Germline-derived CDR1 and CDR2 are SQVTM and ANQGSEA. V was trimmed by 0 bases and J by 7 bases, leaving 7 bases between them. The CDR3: CSVEDMGNEQFF. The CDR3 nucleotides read TGCAGCGTTGAAGACATGGGGAATGAGCAGTTCTTC.

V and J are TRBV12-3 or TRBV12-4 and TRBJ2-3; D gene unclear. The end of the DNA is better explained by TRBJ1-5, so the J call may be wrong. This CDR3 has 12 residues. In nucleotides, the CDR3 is TGTGCCAGCAGTTTATCAACAGATACGCAGCATTTT. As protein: CASSLSTDTQHF.

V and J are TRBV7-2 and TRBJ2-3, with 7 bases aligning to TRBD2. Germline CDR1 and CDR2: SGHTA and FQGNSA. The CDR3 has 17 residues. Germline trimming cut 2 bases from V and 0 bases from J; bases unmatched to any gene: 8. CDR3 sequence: CASSLYSGGRSTDTQYF. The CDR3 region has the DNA TGTGCCAGCAGCTTATATTCGGGCGGGAGAAGCACAGATACGCAGTATTTT. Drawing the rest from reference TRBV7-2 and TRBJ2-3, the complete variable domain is GAGVSQSPSNKVTEKGKDVELRCDPISGHTALYWYRQSLGQGLEFLIYFQGNSAPDKSGLPSDRFSAERTGGSVSTLTIQRTQQEDSAVYLCASSLYSGGRSTDTQYFGPGTRLTVL.

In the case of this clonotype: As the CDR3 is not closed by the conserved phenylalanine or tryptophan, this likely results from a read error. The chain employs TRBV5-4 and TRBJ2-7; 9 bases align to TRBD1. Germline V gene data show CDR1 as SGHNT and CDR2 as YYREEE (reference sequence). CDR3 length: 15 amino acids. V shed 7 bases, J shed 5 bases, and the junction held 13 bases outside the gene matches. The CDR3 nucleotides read TGTGCCAGCGGCCCAACCGGGACAGGGATCAACGAGCAGTACCTC. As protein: CASGPTGTGINEQYL.

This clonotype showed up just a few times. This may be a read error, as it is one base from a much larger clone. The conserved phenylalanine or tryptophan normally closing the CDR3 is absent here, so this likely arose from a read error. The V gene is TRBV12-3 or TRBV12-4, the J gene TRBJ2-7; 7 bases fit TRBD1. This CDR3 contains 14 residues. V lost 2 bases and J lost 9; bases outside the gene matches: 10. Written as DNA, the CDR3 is TGTGCCAGCAGTTTACCCAGGGGGTATTCAGGGCAGTACTCC. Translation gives CASSLPRGYSGQYS.

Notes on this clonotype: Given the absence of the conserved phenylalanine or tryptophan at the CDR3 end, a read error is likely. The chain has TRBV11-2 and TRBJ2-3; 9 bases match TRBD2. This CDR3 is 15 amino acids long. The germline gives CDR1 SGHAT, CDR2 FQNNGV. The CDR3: CGSSLEPLAGDTQYS. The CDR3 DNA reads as TGTGGCAGCAGCTTAGAACCACTAGCGGGAGATACGCAGTATTCT.

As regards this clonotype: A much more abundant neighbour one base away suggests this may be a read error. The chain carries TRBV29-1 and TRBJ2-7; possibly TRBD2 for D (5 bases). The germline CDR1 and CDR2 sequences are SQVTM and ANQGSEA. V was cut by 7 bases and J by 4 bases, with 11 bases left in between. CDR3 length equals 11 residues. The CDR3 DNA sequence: TGCAGCGCGAGGGTCGTTTACGAGCAGTACTTC. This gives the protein CSARVVYEQYF.

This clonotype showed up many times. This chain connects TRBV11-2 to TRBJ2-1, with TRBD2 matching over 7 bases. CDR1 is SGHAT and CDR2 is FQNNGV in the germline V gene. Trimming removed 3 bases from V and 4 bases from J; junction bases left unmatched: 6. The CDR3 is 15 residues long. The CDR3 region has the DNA TGTGCCAGCAGCTTGGCCCCTAGCGGTTACAATGAGCAGTTCTTC. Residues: CASSLAPSGYNEQFF.

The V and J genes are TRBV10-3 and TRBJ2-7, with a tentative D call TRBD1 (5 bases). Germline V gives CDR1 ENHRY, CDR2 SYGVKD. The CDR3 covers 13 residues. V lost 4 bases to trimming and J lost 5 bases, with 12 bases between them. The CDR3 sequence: CAISGQGWHEQYF. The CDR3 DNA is TGTGCCATCAGTGGTCAGGGATGGCACGAGCAGTACTTC.

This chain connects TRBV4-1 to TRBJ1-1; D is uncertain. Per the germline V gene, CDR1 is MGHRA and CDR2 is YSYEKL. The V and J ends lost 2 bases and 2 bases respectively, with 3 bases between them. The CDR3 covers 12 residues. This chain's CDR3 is CASSQPNTEAFF. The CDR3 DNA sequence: TGCGCCAGCAGCCAACCTAACACTGAAGCTTTCTTT.

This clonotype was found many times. DNA of the CDR3: TGTGCCAGCAGATCCGGAGCTAGCGGGAGTTACGAGCAGTACTTC. It specifies CASRSGASGSYEQYF. This chain connects TRBV6-5 to TRBJ2-7; 10 bases match TRBD2. The CDR3 totals 15 residues. Germline CDR1 MNHEY, CDR2 SVGAGI. V lost 6 bases, J lost 4 bases, and 9 bases stayed unmatched.

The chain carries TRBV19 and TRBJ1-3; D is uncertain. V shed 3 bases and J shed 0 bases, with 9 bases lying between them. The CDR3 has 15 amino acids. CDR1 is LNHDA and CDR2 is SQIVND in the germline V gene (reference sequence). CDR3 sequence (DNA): TGTGCCAGTAGTATCCGCGACTACTCTGGAAACACCATATATTTT. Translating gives CASSIRDYSGNTIYF.

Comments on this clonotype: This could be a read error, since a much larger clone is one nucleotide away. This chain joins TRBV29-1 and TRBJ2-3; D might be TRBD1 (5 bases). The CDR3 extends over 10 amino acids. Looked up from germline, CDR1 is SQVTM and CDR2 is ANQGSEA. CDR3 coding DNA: TGCAGCGTCCGCACAGGTACGCAGTATTTT. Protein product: CSVRTGTQYF.